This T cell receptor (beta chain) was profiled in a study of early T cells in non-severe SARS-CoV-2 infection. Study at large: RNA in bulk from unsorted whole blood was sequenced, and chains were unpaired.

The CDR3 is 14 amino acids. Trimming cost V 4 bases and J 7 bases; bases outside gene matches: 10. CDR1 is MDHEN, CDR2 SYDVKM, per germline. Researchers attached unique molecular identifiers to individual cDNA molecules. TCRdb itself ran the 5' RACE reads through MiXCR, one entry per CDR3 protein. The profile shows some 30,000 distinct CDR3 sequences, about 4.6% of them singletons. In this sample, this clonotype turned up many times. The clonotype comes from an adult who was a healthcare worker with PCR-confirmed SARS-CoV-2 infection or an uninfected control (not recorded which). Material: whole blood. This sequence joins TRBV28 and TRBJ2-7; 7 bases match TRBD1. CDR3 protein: CASSSYPGQLEQYF. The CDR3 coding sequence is TGTGCCAGCAGTTCCTACCCGGGACAGTTAGAGCAGTACTTC.